These 29 T cell receptor beta chains share one sample of origin, sequenced in a study of blood T cell repertoires in COVID-19. Sequencing used immunoSEQ multiplex PCR; TCRdb keeps in-frame clones, though not all of them. The repertoire consists of around 250,000 clones, with approximately 88% occurring once and the leading ten covering 2.5% to 3.5%. Material: PBMCs or T cells enriched from blood (not recorded which). The receptor set was obtained from a woman aged 40 to 50 who had been exposed to COVID-19.

The genes are TRBV18 and TRBJ1-2; maybe TRBD1 (6 bases). CDR3 size: 14 residues. The germline gives CDR1 KGHSH, CDR2 LQKENI. V was cut by 2 bases and J by 0 bases, with 7 bases left in between. In DNA form, the CDR3 reads TGTGCCAGCTCACCAGACAGGTCTAACTATGGCTACACCTTC. The encoded protein is CASSPDRSNYGYTF. Together with reference TRBV18 and TRBJ1-2, the CDR3 gives the full variable domain: NAGVMQNPRHLVRRRGQEARLRCSPMKGHSHVYWYRQLPEEGLKFMVYLQKENIIDESGMPKERFSAEFPKEGPSILRIQQVVRGDSAAYFCASSPDRSNYGYTFGSGTRLTVV.

The chain employs TRBV12-3 or TRBV12-4 and TRBJ1-6; 8 bases agree with TRBD1. Trimming at V came to 7 bases and at J to 8 bases, leaving 4 bases not matched to a gene. The CDR3 covers 13 residues. The CDR3 loop reads CASTTGGYSPLHF. CDR3 coding DNA: TGTGCCAGCACTACAGGGGGTTATTCACCCCTCCACTTT.

CDR3 in amino acids: CASRIEQEHGYTF. CDR3 in DNA: TGCGCCAGCAGAATTGAACAGGAGCATGGCTACACCTTC. The chain couples TRBV5-1 to TRBJ1-2; possibly TRBD1 for D (5 bases). Germline CDR1 and CDR2: SGHRS and YFSETQ. The CDR3 consists of 13 residues. Trimming left V 5 bases short and J 6 bases short, with 14 bases between.

The chain uses TRBV29-1 and TRBJ2-1; 7 nucleotides agree with TRBD1. The CDR3 has 17 residues. V shed 6 bases and J 0 bases; nucleotides not matched to a gene: 14. CDR1 is SQVTM and CDR2 is ANQGSEA in the germline V gene. The CDR3 coding sequence is TGCAGCGTCCGGGACAGTGGGGGCTGGAGCTCCTACAATGAGCAGTTCTTC. This translates into CSVRDSGGWSSYNEQFF.

This sequence joins TRBV19 and TRBJ1-5, with D possibly being TRBD1 (5 bases). The CDR3 length is 13 residues. The ends were cut back, 4 bases at V and 3 bases at J, with 7 bases in the middle. Germline CDR1 and CDR2: LNHDA and SQIVND (reference sequence). The CDR3 nucleotides read TGTGCCAGTAGTACAGGGTCCAATCAGCCCCAGCATTTT. Residues: CASSTGSNQPQHF.

This clone appeared once. The rearrangement uses TRBV13 and TRBJ2-5; 8 nucleotides align to TRBD1. In germline, CDR1 is PRHDT, CDR2 FYEKMQ (reference sequence). The CDR3 is 14 amino acids. Trimming removed 5 bases from V and 5 bases from J; junction bases left unmatched: 7. CDR3 amino acids: CASSHGQGQETQYF. The CDR3 DNA follows: TGTGCCAGCAGCCACGGACAGGGTCAGGAGACCCAGTACTTC.

DNA for the CDR3: TGTGCCAGCAGTTACTCGTTCAGGGCGGGCACAGATACGCAGTATTTT. Its protein is CASSYSFRAGTDTQYF. The chain uses TRBV6-5 and TRBJ2-3; a weak D match, TRBD1 (5 bases). The V end was cut by 0 bases, the J end by 1 base, with 11 bases between. This CDR3 is built from 16 residues. The V gene's germline CDR1 is MNHEY and CDR2 SVGAGI.

The chain is built from TRBV9 and TRBJ1-1; TRBD1 might be the D (6 bases). The germline V gene encodes CDR1 SGDLS and CDR2 YYNGEE. V lost 4 bases to trimming and J lost 2 bases, with 15 bases between them. The CDR3 length is 15 residues. CDR3 amino acids: CASSLEGHTNTEAFF. In DNA, the CDR3 is TGTGCCAGCAGCCTAGAGGGACACACAAACACTGAAGCTTTCTTT.

This chain links TRBV6-5 with TRBJ1-2; 7 bases are a match to TRBD1. CDR1 and CDR2 from the germline V gene are MNHEY and SVGAGI. The CDR3 length is 16 residues. V shed 4 bases and J 5 bases; nucleotides not matched to a gene: 13. CDR3 amino acids: CASSSYSGQTDYGYTF. In DNA, the CDR3 is TGTGCCAGCAGTTCCTACTCGGGACAGACCGATTATGGCTACACCTTC.

V usage is TRBV25-1 and J usage is TRBJ2-1, with D possibly matching TRBD2 (6 bases). From germline, CDR1 is MGHDK and CDR2 SYGVNS. Trimming removed 4 bases from V and 8 bases from J, with 21 bases in between. The length of the CDR3 is 16 residues. The CDR3 DNA sequence: TGTGCCAGCAGTGGGGAGACTAGAGGCGGCCGTGATGAGCAGTTCTTC. Its protein is CASSGETRGGRDEQFF.

The chain uses TRBV6-2 or TRBV6-3 and TRBJ1-2, with 9 positions matching TRBD1. This CDR3 region has 15 residues. Germline-derived CDR1 and CDR2 are MNHEY and SVGEGT. V was clipped by 2 bases and J by 6 bases; unmatched bases: 7. The CDR3 DNA reads as TGTGCCAGCAGTTACGTGGACAGGGGTCTTAATGGCTACACCTTC. Encoded protein: CASSYVDRGLNGYTF.

This clone occurred once. The chain has TRBV3-1 (or the pseudogene TRBV3-2) and TRBJ1-6, with TRBD1 identical over 7 bases. Germline assignment: CDR1 LGHDT and CDR2 YNNKEL (reference sequence). The CDR3 spans 16 residues. Trimming at V came to 1 base and at J to 10 bases, leaving 10 bases not matched to a gene. This CDR3 reads CASSQASGTATSPLHF. The CDR3 bases are TGTGCCAGCAGCCAAGCTTCCGGGACAGCAACATCACCCCTCCACTTT.

The rearrangement joins TRBV7-2 to TRBJ2-1; perhaps TRBD2 as D (5 bases). This CDR3 has 15 amino acids. The germline V and J ends were trimmed by 0 bases and 7 bases, with 13 bases remaining between them. Germline CDR1 SGHTA, CDR2 FQGNSA. CDR3 coding DNA: TGTGCCAGCAGCTTAGCGGGTGTTCGGGGAAATGAGCAGTTCTTC. Translating gives CASSLAGVRGNEQFF. Full variable domain (outside the CDR3, taken from reference TRBV7-2 and TRBJ2-1): GAGVSQSPSNKVTEKGKDVELRCDPISGHTALYWYRQSLGQGLEFLIYFQGNSAPDKSGLPSDRFSAERTGGSVSTLTIQRTQQEDSAVYLCASSLAGVRGNEQFFGPGTRLTVL.

The J gene is TRBJ2-3, the V gene TRBV28; 7 bases map to TRBD1. There are 15 residues in the CDR3. The germline V gene has CDR1 MDHEN and CDR2 SYDVKM. The V and J ends lost 5 bases and 2 bases, in that order; junction bases with no gene match: 7. In DNA, the CDR3 is TGTGCCAGCAGTCTACGGACAGGATACACAGATACGCAGTATTTT. It translates to CASSLRTGYTDTQYF.

In DNA form, the CDR3 reads TGTGCCAGCACCCTCACGGGGGAGGGAAACACCATATATTTT. This translates into CASTLTGEGNTIYF. This chain links TRBV5-8 with TRBJ1-3; tentatively, D is TRBD1 (5 bases). The V gene lost 6 bases and the J gene lost 4 bases, with 14 bases spanning the gap. In germline, CDR1 is SGHTS, CDR2 YDEGEE. The CDR3 covers 14 residues.

The V gene is TRBV5-4, the J gene TRBJ1-2; D is undetermined. CDR1 and CDR2 (germline): SGHNT, YYREEE (reference sequence). The CDR3 consists of 16 residues. Trimming took off 3 bases at V and 2 bases at J, with 17 bases between the two ends. CDR3 sequence (DNA): TGTGCCAGCAGCTCCCGGTTCGTAGGAGAAAACTATGGCTACACCTTC. It specifies CASSSRFVGENYGYTF. Full variable domain (remainder filled in from reference TRBV5-4 and TRBJ1-2): ETGVTQSPTHLIKTRGQQVTLRCSSQSGHNTVSWYQQALGQGPQFIFQYYREEENGRGNFPPRFSGLQFPNYSSELNVNALELDDSALYLCASSSRFVGENYGYTFGSGTRLTVV.

This clone was picked up a small number of times. The CDR3 loop reads CASSADRTTEAFF. The CDR3 DNA reads as TGTGCCAGCAGCGCAGACAGGACCACTGAAGCTTTCTTT. This sequence joins TRBV2 and TRBJ1-1; perhaps TRBD1 as D (6 bases). Germline V gene lookup returns CDR1 SNHLY and CDR2 FYNNEI. Trimming pared 6 bases from V and 4 bases from J, leaving 12 bases between. The CDR3 contains 13 residues.

V is TRBV19 and J is TRBJ1-2, with 7 bases identical to TRBD1. The CDR3 runs to 14 residues. The V segment lost 0 bases and the J segment 6 bases; nucleotides outside the gene matches: 4. From germline, CDR1 is LNHDA and CDR2 SQIVND (reference sequence). The DNA for the CDR3 is TGTGCCAGTAGTATAGATGGCAGGGGGGATGGCTACACCTTC. It specifies CASSIDGRGDGYTF.

The V and J genes are TRBV7-9 and TRBJ2-3; the D is unclear. V lost 8 bases, J lost 1 base, and 16 bases lay in between. Germline V CDR1 and CDR2: SEHNR, FQNEAQ (reference sequence). This CDR3 has 15 amino acids. This CDR3 is CASLTGRQGTDTQYF. The CDR3 DNA is TGTGCCAGCCTAACTGGTCGGCAGGGCACAGATACGCAGTATTTT.

The rearrangement uses TRBV2 and TRBJ1-4; 10 bases align to TRBD1. The CDR3 length is 19 residues. The ends lost 6 bases at V and 14 bases at J; junction bases unmatched: 27. Germline CDR1 and CDR2: SNHLY and FYNNEI. The CDR3 DNA reads as TGTGCCAGCAGACCCCCGGGACAGGGGTCAGGGGGTGCGGTTTCATTCCTGTTTTTT. This gives the protein CASRPPGQGSGGAVSFLFF. The full variable domain, its missing parts supplied by reference TRBV2 and TRBJ1-4, is EPEVTQTPSHQVTQMGQEVILRCVPISNHLYFYWYRQILGQKVEFLVSFYNNEISEKSEIFDDQFSVERPDGSNFTLKIRSTKLEDSAMYFCASRPPGQGSGGAVSFLFFGSGTQLSVL.

V is TRBV6-1 and J is TRBJ1-2; 8 bases are a match to TRBD1. The V gene end was trimmed by 1 base and the J gene end by 4 bases; junction bases not matched to a gene: 11. This CDR3 contains 17 residues. Germline assignment: CDR1 MNHNS and CDR2 SASEGT. The CDR3 sequence: CASSEGSGGISLYGYTF. DNA of the CDR3: TGTGCCAGCAGTGAAGGGTCAGGGGGCATTTCCCTCTATGGCTACACCTTC.

J is TRBJ1-3 and V is TRBV19; D uncertain. The CDR3 has 13 residues. Germline-derived CDR1 and CDR2 are LNHDA and SQIVND (reference sequence). V lost 9 bases to trimming and J lost 4 bases, with 13 bases between them. The chain's CDR3 is CASLEESGNTIYF. The CDR3, as DNA: TGTGCCAGCCTTGAGGAATCCGGAAACACCATATATTTT.

This clone was recorded a few times. The chain links TRBV28 to TRBJ1-1; 10 bases match TRBD1. V dropped 4 bases and J dropped 11; count of bases not matched to a gene: 4. This CDR3 contains 12 residues. Germline V gene data show CDR1 as MDHEN and CDR2 as SYDVKM. The CDR3 reads CASSSGTGEAFF. CDR3 sequence (DNA): TGTGCCAGCAGTTCGGGGACAGGGGAGGCTTTCTTT. The whole variable domain, remainder taken from reference TRBV28 and TRBJ1-1, is DVKVTQSSRYLVKRTGEKVFLECVQDMDHENMFWYRQDPGLGLRLIYFSYDVKMKEKGDIPEGYSVSREKKERFSLILESASTNQTSMYLCASSSGTGEAFFGQGTRLTVV.

The chain links TRBV5-5 to TRBJ1-1; the D gene is possibly TRBD1 (5 bases). V was shortened by 4 bases and J by 6 bases, with 16 bases between the two germline ends. CDR1 SGHKS and CDR2 YYEKEE come from the germline V gene (reference sequence). This CDR3 contains 14 residues. CDR3 loop: CASSHLAGPAEAFF. The CDR3 nucleotides read TGTGCCAGCAGCCATTTGGCAGGGCCTGCTGAAGCTTTCTTT. The full variable domain, rest sourced from reference TRBV5-5 and TRBJ1-1, is DAGVTQSPTHLIKTRGQQVTLRCSPISGHKSVSWYQQVLGQGPQFIFQYYEKEERGRGNFPDRFSARQFPNYSSELNVNALLLGDSALYLCASSHLAGPAEAFFGQGTRLTVV.

This rearrangement joins TRBV4-1 to TRBJ1-1, with 9 positions matching TRBD1. This CDR3 region has 16 residues. With V trimmed by 4 bases and J by 4 bases, 10 bases remained unmatched. Germline V gene data show CDR1 as MGHRA and CDR2 as YSYEKL. CDR3 DNA: TGCGCCAGCAGCCTTACCACAGGGGGCAAAGGCACTGAAGCTTTCTTT. Encoded protein: CASSLTTGGKGTEAFF.

The V call is TRBV24-1, the J call TRBJ2-2; no definite D call. Germline V lookup: CDR1 KGHDR, CDR2 SFDVKD. Trimming left V 6 bases short and J 0 bases short, with 19 bases between. The CDR3 extends over 18 amino acids. The CDR3, as DNA: TGTGCCACCAGTCCGCGCGCGCGGCTAAAATCGAACACCGGGGAGCTGTTTTTT. It translates to CATSPRARLKSNTGELFF.

The chain has TRBV7-2 and TRBJ1-1; TRBD1 agrees at 8 bases. V lost 4 bases and J lost 3; bases outside the gene matches: 4. CDR1 is SGHTA and CDR2 is FQGNSA in the germline V gene. The length of the CDR3 is 14 residues. CDR3 sequence (DNA): TGTGCCAGCAGCTCGGGACAGGCTCACACTGAAGCTTTCTTT. It specifies CASSSGQAHTEAFF.

The rearrangement uses TRBV3-1 (or the pseudogene TRBV3-2) and TRBJ2-7, with D perhaps TRBD1 (5 bases). V lost 5 bases, J lost 3 bases, and 11 bases lay in between. This CDR3 is built from 13 residues. The germline gives CDR1 LGHDT, CDR2 YNNKEL (reference sequence). The CDR3 DNA reads as TGTGCCAGCAGCGATCAGGACAACTACGAGCAGTACTTC. Its translation: CASSDQDNYEQYF.

This rearrangement joins TRBV14 to TRBJ1-6; D might be TRBD1 (5 bases). The CDR3 is 14 amino acids. From germline, CDR1 is SGHDN and CDR2 FVKESK. The V and J ends lost 1 base and 5 bases respectively, with 6 bases between them. CDR3 DNA: TGTGCCAGCAGCCAAGTGACAGATAATTCACCCCTCCACTTT. Protein product: CASSQVTDNSPLHF. Supplemented by reference TRBV14 and TRBJ1-6, the full variable domain reads EAGVTQFPSHSVIEKGQTVTLRCDPISGHDNLYWYRRVMGKEIKFLLHFVKESKQDESGMPNNRFLAERTGGTYSTLKVQPAELEDSGVYFCASSQVTDNSPLHFGNGTRLTVT.